This T cell receptor beta chain was sequenced in a study of cytomegalovirus exposure and HLA in healthy donors. Vbeta (60) and Jbeta (13) primers were used in the PCR. Assay used: immunoSEQ multiplex PCR; TCRdb lists only in-frame clones, some missing. Here the sample spans 110,000 to 150,000 clones, around four fifths being singletons. Healthy bone marrow donors formed the donor group. This clone was seen a handful of times. Antigen specificity is unknown. Findings and caveats of the study: The study listed roughly 160 cytomegalovirus-associated TCR beta chains. In an earlier analysis, productive rearrangement rates for most beta V segments clustered near 90% or 30%. A later analysis found TCR association rates differed by HLA locus, highest for DRB1 and lowest for HLA-C.

The germline V gene encodes CDR1 SQVTM and CDR2 ANQGSEA. V gave up 0 bases and J gave up 8 bases, with 13 bases separating them. CDR3 size: 14 residues. This sequence was found in a male donor in good health and CMV-seronegative. This chain uses TRBV29-1 with TRBJ1-4, with D perhaps matching TRBD1 (6 bases). Sequencing was performed on PBMCs. DNA of the CDR3: TGCAGCGTTGAAGAGGCAGGGGATCGAGAAAAACTGTTTTTT. Protein: CSVEEAGDREKLFF.